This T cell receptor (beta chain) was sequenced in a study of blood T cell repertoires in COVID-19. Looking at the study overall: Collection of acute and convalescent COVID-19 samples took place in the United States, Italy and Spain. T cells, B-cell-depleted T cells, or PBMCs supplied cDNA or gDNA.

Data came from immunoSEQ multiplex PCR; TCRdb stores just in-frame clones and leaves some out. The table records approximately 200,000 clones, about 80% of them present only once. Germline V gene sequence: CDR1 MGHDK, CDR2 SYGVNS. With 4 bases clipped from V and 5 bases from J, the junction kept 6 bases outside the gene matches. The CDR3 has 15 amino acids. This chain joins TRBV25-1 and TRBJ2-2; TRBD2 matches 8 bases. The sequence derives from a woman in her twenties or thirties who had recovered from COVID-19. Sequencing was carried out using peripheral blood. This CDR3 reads CASSVTSGGTGELFF. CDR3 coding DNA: TGTGCCAGCAGTGTAACATCGGGGGGGACCGGGGAGCTGTTTTTT.